This TCR beta chain was obtained from a study of shared clonotypes between healthy human individuals. Looked up from germline, CDR1 is SQVTM and CDR2 is ANQGSEA. This CDR3 comprises 11 residues. Trimming left V 3 bases short and J 11 bases short, with 10 bases between. Sequencing was performed with immunoSEQ multiplex PCR; in TCRdb, only in-frame clones are kept and a portion is missing. The table has about 2.1 million clones, around 95% seen once. This clone was found a few times. Other DNA sequences in the sample encode the same CDR3. CD45RO-negative CD8 cells positively selected for CCR7 made up the naive population, which excluded terminally differentiated effector memory CD45RA+ cells.

This clonotype originated in a man in his late teens or twenties in good health. Some clones in this sample may be carry-over from other donors' samples. Sequenced input: naive CD8+ T cells from PBMCs. J is TRBJ1-4 and V is TRBV29-1; perhaps TRBD1 as D (5 bases). The CDR3 DNA follows: TGCAGCGTTGATTCTGGGGGGAAACTGTTTTTT. It is translated as CSVDSGGKLFF.